Shown below are 29 T cell receptor beta chains from a single sample sequenced in a study of blood T cell repertoires in COVID-19. TCRdb keeps only in-frame clones here, not all; method: immunoSEQ multiplex PCR. This sample has around 220,000 clones, with 65% to 85% found just once. Specimen: peripheral blood. Every receptor here comes from a middle-aged woman with active or convalescent COVID-19.

This clone has a single count. This chain connects TRBV6-5 to TRBJ2-7; TRBD1 aligns across 11 bases. The CDR3 length is 15 residues. Trimming removed 2 bases from V and 3 bases from J; junction bases left unmatched: 3. Germline V gives CDR1 MNHEY, CDR2 SVGAGI. The CDR3 loop is CASSYPGTGGYEQYF. DNA for the CDR3: TGTGCCAGCAGTTACCCCGGGACAGGGGGCTACGAGCAGTACTTC.

The V call is TRBV7-2, the J call TRBJ1-1; the D gene is possibly TRBD1 (5 bases). Trimming shortened V by 3 bases and J by 4 bases, and 15 bases separated the two germline ends. The CDR3 runs 15 residues. Looked up from germline, CDR1 is SGHTA and CDR2 is FQGNSA. The CDR3 region is CASSFGGNGPTEAFF. The DNA of the CDR3 is TGTGCCAGCAGCTTCGGGGGGAACGGTCCCACTGAAGCTTTCTTT. Supplemented by reference TRBV7-2 and TRBJ1-1, the full variable domain reads GAGVSQSPSNKVTEKGKDVELRCDPISGHTALYWYRQSLGQGLEFLIYFQGNSAPDKSGLPSDRFSAERTGGSVSTLTIQRTQQEDSAVYLCASSFGGNGPTEAFFGQGTRLTVV.

This clone came up a few times. The CDR3, as DNA: TGTGCCAGCAGCGAAGGACAGATGAACACTGAAGCTTTCTTT. This gives the protein CASSEGQMNTEAFF. The chain carries TRBV7-9 and TRBJ1-1, with a weak D call TRBD1 (6 bases). Trimming cost V 5 bases and J 0 bases, with 10 bases left between them. This CDR3 spans 14 amino acids. Germline loops: CDR1 SEHNR, CDR2 FQNEAQ (reference sequence).

This clone was seen more than once but under ten times. The V call is TRBV3-1 (or the pseudogene TRBV3-2), the J call TRBJ1-1; D is uncertain. Trimming removed 4 bases from V and 2 bases from J, with 11 bases in between. Germline V gene data show CDR1 as LGHDT and CDR2 as YNNKEL (reference sequence). The CDR3 length is 14 residues. In DNA, the CDR3 is TGTGCCAGCAGCCGCTGGACGGGAAACACTGAAGCTTTCTTT. It specifies CASSRWTGNTEAFF.

The V call is TRBV3-1 (or the pseudogene TRBV3-2), the J call TRBJ1-4; D remains ambiguous. Per germline, CDR1 LGHDT and CDR2 YNNKEL (reference sequence). The V gene lost 0 bases and the J gene lost 12 bases, with 11 bases spanning the gap. CDR3 size: 13 residues. DNA for the CDR3: TGTGCCAGCAGCCAAGATGTGGCCAGGCAACTGTTTTTT. It encodes CASSQDVARQLFF.

The J gene is TRBJ1-5, the V gene TRBV6-1; the D is unclear. The CDR3 has 16 amino acids. Germline V gene lookup returns CDR1 MNHNS and CDR2 SASEGT. V dropped 2 bases and J dropped 0 bases, with 11 bases sitting between them. The CDR3 reads CASSEPDWYSNQPQHF. The CDR3 DNA reads as TGTGCCAGCAGTGAACCGGACTGGTATAGCAATCAGCCCCAGCATTTT.

V usage is TRBV5-5 and J usage is TRBJ1-1; TRBD1 matches at 7 bases. This CDR3 has 14 residues. The J segment lost 3 bases and the V segment lost 1 base, leaving 3 bases of the junction unmatched. Germline V gives CDR1 SGHKS, CDR2 YYEKEE (reference sequence). The CDR3 sequence is CASSLYRGDTEAFF. In nucleotides, the CDR3 is TGTGCCAGCAGCTTGTACAGGGGAGACACTGAAGCTTTCTTT.

This chain links TRBV4-1 with TRBJ1-2; TRBD1 matches at 8 bases. Germline CDR1 MGHRA, CDR2 YSYEKL. Trimming at V came to 4 bases and at J to 2 bases, leaving 3 bases not matched to a gene. This CDR3 has 14 amino acids. The CDR3 DNA reads as TGCGCCAGCAGCCCAGGGGGCAGGAACTATGGCTACACCTTC. It codes for CASSPGGRNYGYTF.

The chain joins TRBV4-1 to TRBJ1-2, with 7 bases that match TRBD1. CDR3 length equals 14 residues. V gave up 1 base and J gave up 7 bases; unmatched junction bases: 6. CDR1 and CDR2 from the germline V gene are MGHRA and YSYEKL. CDR3: CASSQAEGASGYTF. CDR3 nucleotides: TGCGCCAGCAGCCAAGCGGAGGGGGCGAGTGGCTACACCTTC.

In regard to this clone: Other nucleotide sequences from this sample produce the same CDR3. The chain carries TRBV5-1 and TRBJ2-1; 10 nucleotides match TRBD2. CDR1 and CDR2 (germline): SGHRS, YFSETQ. CDR3 length equals 14 residues. The V gene end was trimmed by 6 bases and the J gene end by 4 bases; junction bases not matched to a gene: 4. The CDR3 DNA is TGCGCCAGCACTAGCGGGGGCGGTTACAATGAGCAGTTCTTC. It encodes CASTSGGGYNEQFF.

V is TRBV18 and J is TRBJ1-2; perhaps TRBD1 as D (6 bases). This CDR3 contains 16 residues. The V end lost 2 bases, the J end lost 4 bases, and 17 bases lay between the germline ends. CDR1 and CDR2 (germline): KGHSH, LQKENI. The CDR3 nucleotides read TGTGCCAGCTCACCATACCCGACCAGGGGCGGCTATGGCTACACCTTC. Residues: CASSPYPTRGGYGYTF.

This chain links TRBV30 with TRBJ2-1; 7 nucleotides match TRBD2. Germline values: CDR1 GTSNPN, CDR2 SVGIG (reference sequence). The CDR3 is 13 residues long. V was clipped by 2 bases and J by 6 bases; unmatched bases: 4. CDR3 DNA sequence: TGTGCCTGGAGTCTCGGGGGGACCAATGAGCAGTTCTTC. It is translated as CAWSLGGTNEQFF.

Concerning this clone: The same CDR3 can be traced to other DNA sequences in this sample. V gene TRBV28 combines with J gene TRBJ1-1; D not certain. The CDR3 is made up of 11 amino acids. Germline CDR1 reads MDHEN; CDR2 reads SYDVKM. V lost 8 bases and J lost 2, with 6 bases in between. The DNA of the CDR3 is TGTGCCAGCTCCAGTAACACTGAAGCTTTCTTT. This encodes CASSSNTEAFF. Combining the CDR3 with reference TRBV28 and TRBJ1-1 gives the whole variable domain DVKVTQSSRYLVKRTGEKVFLECVQDMDHENMFWYRQDPGLGLRLIYFSYDVKMKEKGDIPEGYSVSREKKERFSLILESASTNQTSMYLCASSSNTEAFFGQGTRLTVV.

The chain combines TRBV7-3 with TRBJ2-7; D may be TRBD2 (5 bases). Trimming cost V 5 bases and J 6 bases, with 14 bases left between them. Looked up from germline, CDR1 is SGHTA and CDR2 is FQGTGA. The CDR3 loop spans 13 amino acids. CDR3: CASSPLPGFEQYF. DNA for the CDR3: TGTGCCAGCAGCCCCCTCCCGGGGTTCGAGCAGTACTTC.

J is TRBJ2-5 and V is TRBV5-5; TRBD1 matches at 8 bases. The germline V gene encodes CDR1 SGHKS and CDR2 YYEKEE (reference sequence). Trimming cost V 3 bases and J 5 bases; bases outside gene matches: 9. The CDR3 is 15 residues long. As DNA, the CDR3 is TGTGCCAGCAGCTCGGACAGGGCATGGCGGGAGACCCAGTACTTC. This encodes CASSSDRAWRETQYF.

This chain links TRBV30 with TRBJ2-2, with 8 bases that match TRBD2. In germline, CDR1 is GTSNPN, CDR2 SVGIG (reference sequence). This CDR3 is built from 15 residues. The ends lost 4 bases at V and 4 bases at J; junction bases unmatched: 8. The CDR3 sequence is CAWTLGGGFTGELFF. The DNA of the CDR3 is TGTGCCTGGACGCTTGGCGGGGGGTTCACCGGGGAGCTGTTTTTT.

V is TRBV10-3 and J is TRBJ1-2; D is uncertain. V lost 0 bases to trimming and J lost 3 bases, with 11 bases between them. CDR1 ENHRY and CDR2 SYGVKD come from the germline V gene. The CDR3 is 15 residues long. DNA of the CDR3: TGTGCCATCAGTGAGTCGTGGAGCCTAGACTATGGCTACACCTTC. This sequence encodes CAISESWSLDYGYTF.

The chain couples TRBV27 to TRBJ1-5; no clear D. V shed 1 base and J shed 4 bases, with 5 bases lying between them. The length of the CDR3 is 13 residues. CDR1 and CDR2 from the germline V gene are MNHEY and SMNVEV (reference sequence). The CDR3 spells CASSLWPNQPQHF. DNA of the CDR3: TGTGCCAGCAGTTTATGGCCTAATCAGCCCCAGCATTTT.

The V and J genes are TRBV5-1 and TRBJ1-5; TRBD1 is a possible D gene (5 bases). The CDR3 runs 15 residues. Germline V gene lookup returns CDR1 SGHRS and CDR2 YFSETQ. V gave up 4 bases and J gave up 0 bases, with 11 bases separating them. The CDR3 bases are TGCGCCAGCAGCCCCGGGGGAAATAGCAATCAGCCCCAGCATTTT. Its translation: CASSPGGNSNQPQHF.

J is TRBJ2-3 and V is TRBV6-1; 11 nucleotides line up with TRBD2. The length of the CDR3 is 17 residues. The germline gives CDR1 MNHNS, CDR2 SASEGT. Unmatched junction bases numbered 9, after V lost 2 bases and J lost 5 bases. This CDR3 is CASSEPGLAGGKDTQYF. Written as DNA, the CDR3 is TGTGCCAGCAGTGAACCGGGTCTAGCGGGGGGCAAAGATACGCAGTATTTT.

V and J are TRBV6-2 or TRBV6-3 and TRBJ2-5; 9 nucleotides agree with TRBD1. V was clipped by 5 bases and J by 1 base; unmatched bases: 5. CDR3 length: 15 residues. Looked up from germline, CDR1 is MNHEY and CDR2 is SVGEGT. The CDR3 coding sequence is TGTGCCAGCAGTCCCGGGACAGGGTCCCAAGAGACCCAGTACTTC. This sequence encodes CASSPGTGSQETQYF.

V usage is TRBV7-2 and J usage is TRBJ2-3, with 13 bases identical to TRBD2. The CDR3 is 16 residues long. The germline CDR1 and CDR2 sequences are SGHTA and FQGNSA. V lost 2 bases, J lost 3 bases, and 2 bases stayed unmatched. In DNA form, the CDR3 reads TGTGCCAGCAGCTTAACTAGCGGGGGGGGAACAGATACGCAGTATTTT. Translating gives CASSLTSGGGTDTQYF.

The V call is TRBV7-9, the J call TRBJ2-3, with 15 bases lining up with TRBD2. The ends lost 3 bases at V and 0 bases at J; junction bases unmatched: 4. The germline V gene has CDR1 SEHNR and CDR2 FQNEAQ (reference sequence). The CDR3 covers 18 residues. In DNA form, the CDR3 reads TGTGCCAGCAGCTTGGGACTAGCGGGGGGAACAAGCACAGATACGCAGTATTTT. Its translation is CASSLGLAGGTSTDTQYF.

This clone has more than one count but fewer than ten. The chain uses TRBV6-5 and TRBJ1-6, with 12 bases fitting TRBD1. The CDR3 is 16 residues long. CDR1 is MNHEY and CDR2 is SVGAGI in the germline V gene. Germline trimming cut 2 bases from V and 7 bases from J; bases unmatched to any gene: 3. CDR3 loop: CASSYGTGGGNSPLHF. The CDR3 DNA reads TGTGCCAGCAGTTACGGGACAGGGGGCGGGAATTCACCCCTCCACTTT.

V gene TRBV20-1 combines with J gene TRBJ1-5; TRBD1 is a possible D gene (5 bases). The CDR3 runs 14 residues. V lost 3 bases, J lost 7 bases, and 16 bases lay in between. Germline values: CDR1 DFQATT, CDR2 SNEGSKA (reference sequence). The DNA of the CDR3 is TGCAGTGCTAGTCTTGCCCAGGGAGGGCAGCCCCAGCATTTT. Protein product: CSASLAQGGQPQHF.

This chain connects TRBV27 to TRBJ2-7; tentatively, D is TRBD2 (6 bases). Deletions cut 5 bases from V and 3 bases from J, with 11 bases between. The CDR3 extends over 13 amino acids. The germline gives CDR1 MNHEY, CDR2 SMNVEV (reference sequence). The CDR3 DNA is TGTGCCAGCAGTCGAGGGGACTTCTACGAGCAGTACTTC. Protein sequence: CASSRGDFYEQYF.

The genes are TRBV13 and TRBJ2-5; TRBD2 matches 9 bases. The CDR3 extends over 16 amino acids. Germline V gene sequence: CDR1 PRHDT, CDR2 FYEKMQ (reference sequence). V shed 4 bases and J 5 bases; nucleotides not matched to a gene: 11. CDR3 protein: CASSSRLADPSETQYF. In DNA form, the CDR3 reads TGTGCCAGCAGCTCCCGACTAGCGGATCCCTCGGAGACCCAGTACTTC.

The chain carries TRBV29-1 and TRBJ2-7; weak D call: TRBD1 (5 bases). CDR1 is SQVTM, CDR2 ANQGSEA, per germline. The CDR3 consists of 14 residues. V gave up 7 bases and J gave up 1 base, with 17 bases separating them. The CDR3 reads CSAMGLQLSYEQYF. Written as DNA, the CDR3 is TGCAGCGCTATGGGGCTTCAATTATCCTACGAGCAGTACTTC.

This clone was seen a few times. The chain recombines TRBV5-6 with TRBJ1-1, with D perhaps TRBD1 (5 bases). From germline, CDR1 is SGHDT and CDR2 YYEEEE. CDR3 length: 13 residues. The V end lost 4 bases, the J end lost 5 bases, and 12 bases lay between the germline ends. The DNA of the CDR3 is TGTGCCAGCAGCCGAGGGGAGGGGACTGAAGCTTTCTTT. Protein sequence: CASSRGEGTEAFF.